Presented here are 9 T cell receptor beta chains from one specimen sequenced in a study of blood T cell repertoires in COVID-19. Sequenced by immunoSEQ multiplex PCR; TCRdb stores in-frame clones only, minus some. The table lists some 350,000 clones, 75% to 90% of them singletons. Sequenced input: PBMCs or T cells enriched from blood (not recorded which). These receptors came from a man aged 18 to 29 who had recovered from COVID-19.

The V and J genes are TRBV6-5 and TRBJ1-1; D is ambiguous. The CDR3 covers 12 residues. Trimming left V 7 bases short and J 1 base short, with 7 bases between. Germline assignment: CDR1 MNHEY and CDR2 SVGAGI. The CDR3 reads CASKRGNTEAFF. The CDR3 nucleotides are TGTGCCAGCAAACGAGGGAACACTGAAGCTTTCTTT.

V usage is TRBV7-4 and J usage is TRBJ2-7; TRBD2 aligns across 12 bases. The germline V gene has CDR1 SGHVT and CDR2 SQSDAQ. Trimming cost V 3 bases and J 2 bases; bases outside gene matches: 23. The CDR3 spans 22 residues. The DNA of the CDR3 is TGTGCCAGCAGCTTGGACAGGGGGAAACTAGCGGGAGGAACCCCCTCCCCCTACGAGCAGTACTTC. This codes for CASSLDRGKLAGGTPSPYEQYF.

The V call is TRBV2, the J call TRBJ2-3, with TRBD2 identical over 9 bases. Per the germline V gene, CDR1 is SNHLY and CDR2 is FYNNEI. The CDR3 length is 17 residues. After removal of 6 bases from V and 4 bases from J, the junction contained 14 bases not matched to a gene. The CDR3 region has the DNA TGTGCCAGCAGCCGGGACCCTCTAGCGGGGAACGCAGATACGCAGTATTTT. This sequence encodes CASSRDPLAGNADTQYF.

The chain has TRBV5-8 and TRBJ2-1; D is unresolved. Between the trimmed V and J ends, which lost 1 base and 6 bases, there was a span of 8 bases. Per the germline V gene, CDR1 is SGHTS and CDR2 is YDEGEE. The CDR3 runs to 13 residues. The chain's CDR3 is CASSLMASNEQFF. CDR3 sequence (DNA): TGTGCCAGCAGCTTGATGGCTTCCAATGAGCAGTTCTTC.

V usage is TRBV21-1 and J usage is TRBJ2-5; the table's D call TRBD2 went unverified against the DNA. TRBV21-1 corresponds to a pseudogene. The CDR3 covers 14 residues. CDR3 in DNA: TGTGCCAGCAGCACGCCTAGCGGACAAGAGACCCAGTACTTC. Translated: CASSTPSGQETQYF.

This clone was observed a single time. The chain recombines TRBV4-1 with TRBJ1-1, with a tentative D call TRBD1 (5 bases). The CDR3 runs to 13 residues. From germline, CDR1 is MGHRA and CDR2 YSYEKL. Between the trimmed V and J ends, which lost 8 bases and 5 bases, there was a span of 15 bases. The CDR3 region is CASGEGVLTEAFF. CDR3 nucleotide sequence: TGCGCCAGCGGAGAAGGGGTTTTGACTGAAGCTTTCTTT.

The J gene is TRBJ2-5, the V gene TRBV29-1; the D gene is possibly TRBD2 (5 bases). CDR3 length equals 13 residues. V was cut by 7 bases and J by 4 bases, with 16 bases left in between. Per germline, CDR1 SQVTM and CDR2 ANQGSEA. The CDR3: CSAHSYGGETQYF. CDR3 bases: TGCAGCGCGCATAGCTACGGAGGAGAGACCCAGTACTTC.

This sequence joins TRBV5-1 and TRBJ1-2, with 7 nucleotides matching TRBD1. Unmatched junction bases numbered 13, after V lost 7 bases and J lost 1 base. The germline gives CDR1 SGHRS, CDR2 YFSETQ. CDR3 length equals 16 residues. The CDR3 loop reads CASSLSPGDSNYGYTF. DNA of the CDR3: TGCGCCAGCTCCCTTTCGCCTGGGGACAGTAACTATGGCTACACCTTC.

The CDR3 DNA is TGTGCCATTCAGACCGGGACAGGAGAGACCCAGTACTTC. It is translated as CAIQTGTGETQYF. The chain couples TRBV6-5 to TRBJ2-5, with 8 nucleotides matching TRBD1. Germline V gene data show CDR1 as MNHEY and CDR2 as SVGAGI. V gave up 10 bases and J gave up 4 bases; unmatched junction bases: 8. This CDR3 comprises 13 residues.